Included here is one T cell receptor beta chain sequence, with context. The CDR3 runs 17 residues. Germline assignment: CDR1 SGHTA and CDR2 FQGNSA. V was clipped by 5 bases and J by 7 bases, with 21 bases between them. Repertoires were generated with immunoSEQ multiplex PCR, while TCRdb's copy carries only in-frame clones and drops some. The top ten hold roughly three fifths of the sample, which has over 25,000 clones, 70% to 90% seen once. This specimen comes from a study of OX40 agonist ivuxolimab in advanced cancers. About the research overall: One patient with hepatocellular carcinoma and two with cutaneous melanoma, three in all, had partial responses.

The source material was CD4+ or CD8+ T cells sorted from blood, sampled in a trial of the OX40 agonist ivuxolimab. The clonotype originates from an adult with an advanced solid tumor such as melanoma, head and neck, liver or kidney cancer. The genes are TRBV7-2 and TRBJ1-6; tentative D call: TRBD1 (6 bases). In DNA form, the CDR3 reads TGTGCCAGCAGCCCTAACATTGGGGACGGGGGCAATTCACCCCTCCACTTT. Its translation: CASSPNIGDGGNSPLHF. The complete variable domain, with remaining parts taken from reference TRBV7-2 and TRBJ1-6, reads GAGVSQSPSNKVTEKGKDVELRCDPISGHTALYWYRQSLGQGLEFLIYFQGNSAPDKSGLPSDRFSAERTGGSVSTLTIQRTQQEDSAVYLCASSPNIGDGGNSPLHFGNGTRLTVT.